Listed here are 9 T cell receptor beta chains from one sample, sequenced in a study of cytomegalovirus exposure and HLA in healthy donors. The PCR ran on 60 Vbeta and 13 Jbeta primers. Using immunoSEQ multiplex PCR, the repertoire was profiled, and TCRdb retains in-frame clones only, with some absent. The sample yields over 80,000 clones, 81% seen once. Input material: PBMCs. Source of these receptors: a man in his forties or fifties in good health and CMV-seropositive.

This chain connects TRBV19 to TRBJ2-2; D is unclear. The CDR3 contains 16 residues. Germline CDR1 and CDR2: LNHDA and SQIVND (reference sequence). V was pared by 4 bases and J by 7 bases, with 19 bases between. The DNA for the CDR3 is TGTGCCAGTAGTACGTTACAGCACCCTGGCTTCGGGGAGCTGTTTTTT. Protein product: CASSTLQHPGFGELFF.

J is TRBJ1-3 and V is TRBV6-1; a possible D gene is TRBD1 (5 bases). The CDR3 runs 15 residues. Germline V gives CDR1 MNHNS, CDR2 SASEGT. V shed 4 bases and J shed 0 bases, with 10 bases lying between them. The chain's CDR3 is CASSGDSLSGNTIYF. The DNA for the CDR3 is TGTGCCAGCAGTGGCGACAGCCTCTCTGGAAACACCATATATTTT.

The chain uses TRBV5-1 and TRBJ2-3, with TRBD2 identical over 14 bases. Trimming cost V 3 bases and J 2 bases; bases outside gene matches: 5. The CDR3 has 17 amino acids. Germline V CDR1 and CDR2: SGHRS, YFSETQ. DNA for the CDR3: TGCGCCAGCAGCTCCCTGACTAGCGGGGGGGCCACAGATACGCAGTATTTT. This translates into CASSSLTSGGATDTQYF.

This clone was seen only a few times. This chain links TRBV4-1 with TRBJ2-7, with a possible D match to TRBD2 (5 bases). The CDR3 runs to 11 residues. Trimming took off 1 base at V and 9 bases at J, with 7 bases between the two ends. Germline V gene sequence: CDR1 MGHRA, CDR2 YSYEKL. This CDR3 is CASSQGSGQYF. CDR3 sequence (DNA): TGCGCCAGCAGCCAAGGGAGCGGGCAGTACTTC.

The chain employs TRBV19 and TRBJ2-7, with D unresolved. Germline CDR1 reads LNHDA; CDR2 reads SQIVND (reference sequence). V was clipped by 8 bases and J by 5 bases, with 13 bases between them. This CDR3 contains 12 residues. The CDR3 loop reads CASLSETDEQYF. CDR3 nucleotide sequence: TGTGCCAGTTTATCGGAGACTGACGAGCAGTACTTC.

The gene calls are TRBV6-1 and TRBJ2-3, with D unresolved. Germline-derived CDR1 and CDR2 are MNHNS and SASEGT. Trimming pared 6 bases from V and 0 bases from J, leaving 10 bases between. This CDR3 comprises 14 residues. CDR3: CASRAVSSTDTQYF. The CDR3 nucleotides are TGTGCCAGCAGGGCGGTGTCTAGCACAGATACGCAGTATTTT.

This clone turned up a few times. V and J are TRBV25-1 and TRBJ1-2, with D maybe TRBD1 (5 bases). The length of the CDR3 is 11 residues. V gave up 7 bases and J gave up 3 bases, with 6 bases separating them. From germline, CDR1 is MGHDK and CDR2 SYGVNS. CDR3: CASKGHYGYTF. The CDR3 nucleotides are TGTGCCAGCAAGGGGCACTATGGCTACACCTTC.

The chain couples TRBV1 to TRBJ2-3; the table's D call of TRBD1 was not tested on the DNA. TRBV1 constitutes a pseudogene. The CDR3 contains 20 residues. CDR3 in DNA: TGCACCAGCAGCCAAGATCTGGGGGCCGTTCGGCCTATTAGCACAGATACGCAGTATTTT. This sequence encodes CTSSQDLGAVRPISTDTQYF.

This sequence joins TRBV5-1 and TRBJ2-5; 9 bases align to TRBD2. V trimming: 0 bases; J trimming: 5 bases; junction bases outside the gene matches: 8. Germline CDR1 is SGHRS and CDR2 is YFSETQ. This CDR3 is 16 amino acids long. As DNA, the CDR3 is TGCGCCAGCAGCTTGGCAGCGGGAGGTAATGTGGAGACCCAGTACTTC. Translation gives CASSLAAGGNVETQYF.